One sample yielded the 13 T cell receptor beta chains listed below, sequenced in a study of technical replicates of blood from a handful of donors. The data were produced by immunoSEQ multiplex PCR, yet TCRdb's version contains in-frame clones alone and is incomplete. This table holds about 8,000 clones, 75% to 90% found once. The sample taken for sequencing was PBMCs. These receptors were collected from a human donor in good health.

The V and J genes are TRBV30 and TRBJ1-2, with TRBD1 identical over 10 bases. V dropped 5 bases and J dropped 6; count of bases not matched to a gene: 6. Germline V lookup: CDR1 GTSNPN, CDR2 SVGIG (reference sequence). The CDR3 consists of 13 residues. For the CDR3, the DNA is TGTGCCTGGGAGGGACAGGGGCCAGATGGCTACACCTTC. It codes for CAWEGQGPDGYTF.

The V and J genes are TRBV2 and TRBJ2-7; no reliable D call. Germline lookup yields CDR1 SNHLY and CDR2 FYNNEI. The V end was cut by 2 bases, the J end by 5 bases, with 13 bases between. The CDR3 covers 14 residues. CDR3 protein: CASSEWASRHEQYF. CDR3 nucleotides: TGTGCCAGCAGTGAATGGGCCAGTCGACACGAGCAGTACTTC.

The CDR3 coding sequence is TGTGCCAGCAGCCGGGACAGGACGTCTGGAAACACCATATATTTT. Protein product: CASSRDRTSGNTIYF. This chain connects TRBV5-6 to TRBJ1-3, with 8 bases matching TRBD1. This CDR3 is 15 amino acids long. Trimming removed 4 bases from V and 1 base from J; junction bases left unmatched: 4. CDR1 SGHDT and CDR2 YYEEEE come from the germline V gene.

CDR3 sequence (DNA): TGCGCCAGCAGCCCGGGAGGGAGAACCCTGGGGGACACTGAAGCTTTCTTT. As protein: CASSPGGRTLGDTEAFF. V gene TRBV5-1 combines with J gene TRBJ1-1, with a tentative D call TRBD1 (5 bases). V shed 4 bases and J shed 3 bases, with 22 bases lying between them. The germline gives CDR1 SGHRS, CDR2 YFSETQ. CDR3 length: 17 residues. The full variable domain, with the rest looked up from reference TRBV5-1 and TRBJ1-1, is KAGVTQTPRYLIKTRGQQVTLSCSPISGHRSVSWYQQTPGQGLQFLFEYFSETQRNKGNFPGRFSGRQFSNSRSEMNVSTLELGDSALYLCASSPGGRTLGDTEAFFGQGTRLTVV.

The V and J genes are TRBV5-1 and TRBJ1-3; 7 positions agree with TRBD1. CDR1 and CDR2 from the germline V gene are SGHRS and YFSETQ. V lost 3 bases to trimming and J lost 0 bases; unmatched junction nucleotides: 12. This CDR3 has 18 residues. CDR3 sequence: CASSYQYGGDSSGNTIYF. The CDR3 bases are TGCGCCAGCAGCTACCAATACGGTGGGGACAGCTCTGGAAACACCATATATTTT.

This chain joins TRBV21-1 and TRBJ2-4; the table's D gene call, TRBD2, was not cross checked with the DNA. TRBV21-1 is noted as a pseudogene. The CDR3 contains 23 residues. The CDR3 sequence is CASSKGRGEREARGFLTKNIQYF. CDR3 coding DNA: TGTGCCAGCAGCAAAGGTCGAGGAGAGCGGGAGGCCCGAGGTTTTTTGACCAAAAACATTCAGTACTTC.

The J gene is TRBJ2-5, the V gene TRBV29-1, with 10 bases that match TRBD1. The CDR3 loop spans 13 amino acids. The germline gives CDR1 SQVTM, CDR2 ANQGSEA. J was trimmed by 4 bases and V by 5 bases; bases with no gene match: 4. The CDR3 here is CSVRDRGRETQYF. The CDR3 nucleotides are TGCAGCGTTCGAGACAGGGGGCGAGAGACCCAGTACTTC. The whole variable domain, filled in from reference TRBV29-1 and TRBJ2-5, reads SAVISQKPSRDICQRGTSLTIQCQVDSQVTMMFWYRQQPGQSLTLIATANQGSEATYESGFVIDKFPISRPNLTFSTLTVSNMSPEDSSIYLCSVRDRGRETQYFGPGTRLLVL.

The chain joins TRBV19 to TRBJ2-2, with 8 bases that match TRBD2. Germline assignment: CDR1 LNHDA and CDR2 SQIVND (reference sequence). The CDR3 extends over 14 amino acids. V gave up 8 bases and J gave up 1 base; unmatched junction bases: 3. CDR3 DNA: TGTGCCAGTGCTACTAGCGGGAACACCGGGGAGCTGTTTTTT. Encoded protein: CASATSGNTGELFF.

The chain joins TRBV5-4 to TRBJ2-2; D uncertain. The CDR3 is 14 residues long. Germline loops: CDR1 SGHNT, CDR2 YYREEE (reference sequence). V lost 5 bases and J 1 base, leaving 9 bases between the germline ends. The CDR3 loop reads CASSEAGNTGELFF. The CDR3 DNA reads as TGTGCCAGCAGTGAAGCAGGGAACACCGGGGAGCTGTTTTTT.

The CDR3 sequence: CASSPPGTDLNEKLFF. CDR3 DNA: TGTGCCAGCTCACCACCGGGGACAGATCTTAATGAAAAACTGTTTTTT. V is TRBV18 and J is TRBJ1-4, with 7 bases identical to TRBD1. This CDR3 comprises 16 residues. V trimming: 0 bases; J trimming: 4 bases; junction bases outside the gene matches: 5. Germline V CDR1 and CDR2: KGHSH, LQKENI.

This clone was found once. The rearrangement uses TRBV6-1 and TRBJ2-3, with 7 bases matching TRBD2. CDR1 is MNHNS, CDR2 SASEGT, per germline. The V segment lost 3 bases and the J segment 1 base; nucleotides outside the gene matches: 7. CDR3 length: 16 amino acids. The CDR3 nucleotides are TGTGCCAGCAGTGAGTCGACTAGCTCTGGCACAGATACGCAGTATTTT. This encodes CASSESTSSGTDTQYF.

The chain combines TRBV6-1 with TRBJ2-6; D unresolved. Trimming removed 3 bases at V and 0 bases at J, with 6 bases between. CDR3 length: 15 amino acids. Germline V gives CDR1 MNHNS, CDR2 SASEGT. The CDR3 spells CASSDRSSGANVLTF. The DNA for the CDR3 is TGTGCCAGCAGTGACCGTAGCTCTGGGGCCAACGTCCTGACTTTC.

V usage is TRBV6-5 and J usage is TRBJ2-7; 8 nucleotides match TRBD1. The germline CDR1 and CDR2 sequences are MNHEY and SVGAGI. This CDR3 comprises 15 residues. With V trimmed by 2 bases and J by 4 bases, 7 bases remained unmatched. CDR3: CASSYTGGINYEQYF. The CDR3 region has the DNA TGTGCCAGCAGTTACACAGGGGGTATCAATTACGAGCAGTACTTC.